Reported below is one T cell receptor (beta chain). The antigen is unknown. This entry belongs to a study of cytotoxic CD8 clonotypes in ibrutinib-treated CLL. On the study more broadly: In all, roughly 11 patients were relapsed/refractory, approximately 14 were treatment-naive and roughly 18 were IGHV unmutated. Response samples were drawn at a median of around 12 months of treatment, range 6 to 36.

CDR1 SGHTA and CDR2 FQGTGA come from the germline V gene. The germline V and J ends were trimmed by 5 bases and 5 bases, with 15 bases remaining between them. The CDR3 has 14 residues. Only in-frame clones appear in the TCRdb table, and some are missing; sequencing was by immunoSEQ multiplex PCR. The data hold roughly 150,000 clones, with approximately 80% observed a single time. Regarding the study as a whole: Public clonotypes proved infrequent, and on treatment they shrank or remained steady. Clonality rose at ibrutinib response, held steady in sustained remission, and fell toward baseline at progression.

The gene calls are TRBV7-3 and TRBJ2-5, with D perhaps matching TRBD2 (6 bases). Sequenced here: PBMCs, sampled after 24 months of ibrutinib treatment. The receptor comes from a human donor with chronic lymphocytic leukemia. CDR3 sequence (DNA): TGTGCCAGCAGCCCCTCGACTAGTTTGGAGACCCAGTACTTC. This gives the protein CASSPSTSLETQYF.